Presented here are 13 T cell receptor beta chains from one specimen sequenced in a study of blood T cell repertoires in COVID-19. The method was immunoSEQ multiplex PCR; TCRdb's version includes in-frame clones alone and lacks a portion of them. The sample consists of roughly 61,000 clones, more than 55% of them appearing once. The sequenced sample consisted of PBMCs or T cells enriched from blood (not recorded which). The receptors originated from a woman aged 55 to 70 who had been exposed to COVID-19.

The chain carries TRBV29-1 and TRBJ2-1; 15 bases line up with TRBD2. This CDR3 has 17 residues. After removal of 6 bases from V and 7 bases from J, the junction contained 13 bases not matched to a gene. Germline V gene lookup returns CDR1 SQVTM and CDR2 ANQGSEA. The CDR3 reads CSVALRTSGRGRNEQFF. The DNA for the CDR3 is TGCAGCGTGGCTCTCAGGACTAGCGGGAGGGGAAGGAATGAGCAGTTCTTC.

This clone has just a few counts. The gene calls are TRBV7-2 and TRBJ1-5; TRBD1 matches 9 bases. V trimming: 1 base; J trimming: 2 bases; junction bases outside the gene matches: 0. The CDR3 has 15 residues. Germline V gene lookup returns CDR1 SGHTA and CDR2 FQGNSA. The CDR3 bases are TGTGCCAGCAGCTTAGGGACAGGGGGCAATCAGCCCCAGCATTTT. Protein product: CASSLGTGGNQPQHF.

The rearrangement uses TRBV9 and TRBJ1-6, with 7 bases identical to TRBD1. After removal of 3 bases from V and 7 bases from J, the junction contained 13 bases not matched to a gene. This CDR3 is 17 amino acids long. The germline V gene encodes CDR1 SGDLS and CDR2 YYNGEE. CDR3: CASSAHQRQGNNSPLHF. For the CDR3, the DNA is TGTGCCAGCAGCGCCCACCAAAGACAGGGTAACAATTCACCCCTCCACTTT.

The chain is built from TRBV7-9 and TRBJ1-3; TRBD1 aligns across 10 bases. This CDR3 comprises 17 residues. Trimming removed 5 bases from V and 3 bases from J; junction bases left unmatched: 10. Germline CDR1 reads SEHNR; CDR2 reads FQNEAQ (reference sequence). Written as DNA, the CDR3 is TGTGCCAGCAGCCCGTACGACAGGGGGCCTTTTGGAAACACCATATATTTT. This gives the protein CASSPYDRGPFGNTIYF.

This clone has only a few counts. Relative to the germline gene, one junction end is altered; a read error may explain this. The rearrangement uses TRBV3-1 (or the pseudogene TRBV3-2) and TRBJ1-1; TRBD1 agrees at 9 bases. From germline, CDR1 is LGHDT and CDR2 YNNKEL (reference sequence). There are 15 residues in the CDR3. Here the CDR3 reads CASSLTGQGNAEAFF. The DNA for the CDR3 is TGTGCCAGCAGCCTTACTGGACAGGGGAACGCTGAAGCTTTCTTT.

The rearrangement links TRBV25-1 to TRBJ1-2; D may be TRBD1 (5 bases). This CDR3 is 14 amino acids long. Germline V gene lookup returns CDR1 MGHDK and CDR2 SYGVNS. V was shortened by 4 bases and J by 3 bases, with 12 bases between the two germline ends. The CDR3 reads CASSGWGLDYGYTF. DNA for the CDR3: TGTGCCAGCAGTGGATGGGGCCTAGACTATGGCTACACCTTC.

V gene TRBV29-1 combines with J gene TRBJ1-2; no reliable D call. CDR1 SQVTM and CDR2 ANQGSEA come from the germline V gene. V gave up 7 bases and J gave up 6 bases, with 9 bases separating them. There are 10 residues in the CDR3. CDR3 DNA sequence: TGCAGCGCTTTAGACAATGGCTACACCTTC. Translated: CSALDNGYTF.

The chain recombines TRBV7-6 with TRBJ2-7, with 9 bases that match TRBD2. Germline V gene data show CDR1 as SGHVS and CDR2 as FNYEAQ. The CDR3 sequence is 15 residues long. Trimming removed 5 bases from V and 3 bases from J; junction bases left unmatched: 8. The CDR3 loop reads CASSPPGTSFYEQYF. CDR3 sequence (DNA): TGTGCCAGCAGCCCACCCGGGACTAGCTTCTACGAGCAGTACTTC.

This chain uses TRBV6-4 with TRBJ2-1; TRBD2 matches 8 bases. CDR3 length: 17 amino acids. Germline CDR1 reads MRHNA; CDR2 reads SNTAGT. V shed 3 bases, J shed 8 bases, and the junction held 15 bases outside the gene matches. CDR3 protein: CASSERASGGGRDEQFF. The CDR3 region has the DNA TGTGCCAGCAGTGAAAGAGCGAGCGGGGGAGGTCGGGATGAGCAGTTCTTC.

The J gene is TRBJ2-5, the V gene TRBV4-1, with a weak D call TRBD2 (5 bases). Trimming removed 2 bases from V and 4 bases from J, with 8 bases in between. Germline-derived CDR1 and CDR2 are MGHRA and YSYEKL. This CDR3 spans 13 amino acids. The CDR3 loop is CASSQWRRETQYF. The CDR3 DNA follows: TGCGCCAGCAGCCAATGGAGGAGAGAGACCCAGTACTTC.

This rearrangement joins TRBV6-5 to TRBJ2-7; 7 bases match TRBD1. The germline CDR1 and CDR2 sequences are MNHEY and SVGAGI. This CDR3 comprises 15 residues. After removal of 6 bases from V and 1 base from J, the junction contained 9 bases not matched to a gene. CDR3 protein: CASSLDRAGSYEQYF. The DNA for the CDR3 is TGTGCCAGCAGCCTAGACAGGGCGGGTTCCTACGAGCAGTACTTC.

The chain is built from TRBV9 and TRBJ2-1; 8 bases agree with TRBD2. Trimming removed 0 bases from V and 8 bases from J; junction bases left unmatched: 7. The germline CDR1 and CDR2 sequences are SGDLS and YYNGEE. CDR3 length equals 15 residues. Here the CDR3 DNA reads TGTGCCAGCAGCGTAGAGAGCGGGAGCGGGGATGAGCAGTTCTTC. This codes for CASSVESGSGDEQFF.

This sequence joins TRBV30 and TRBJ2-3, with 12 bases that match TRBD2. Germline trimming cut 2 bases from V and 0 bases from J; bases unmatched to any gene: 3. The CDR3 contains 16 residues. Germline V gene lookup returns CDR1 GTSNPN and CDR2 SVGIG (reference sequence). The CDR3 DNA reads TGTGCCTGGAGTAGGACTAGCGGGGCTAGCACAGATACGCAGTATTTT. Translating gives CAWSRTSGASTDTQYF.